The clone carrying this T cell receptor (beta chain) was observed once. Its antigen is undetermined. These data originate in a study of cytomegalovirus exposure and HLA in healthy donors. Overall study findings and caveats: Listed as cytomegalovirus-associated were 150 to 200 TCR beta chains.

PCR used 60 Vbeta primers and 13 Jbeta primers. Original methodology: An analysis performed later counted around 86 million unique TCR beta chains (roughly 11 million of them shared). Some clones are missing from TCRdb's copy, which holds only in-frame ones; the method was immunoSEQ multiplex PCR. V, J and clone size derive from that table, while D and trimming were established from the DNA sequence. The sample lists about 180,000 clones; 60% to 80% were seen once. The sequencing input was PBMCs. This receptor was obtained from a man between 35 and 55 years old in good health and CMV-seropositive.

In DNA form, the CDR3 reads TGTGCCAGCAGTTTCCAGGGGGAAGAGACCCAGTACTTC. Protein product: CASSFQGEETQYF. The genes are TRBV27 and TRBJ2-5, with TRBD1 matching over 7 bases. The J segment lost 3 bases and the V segment lost 3 bases, leaving 1 base of the junction unmatched. The CDR3 consists of 13 residues. Germline V gene sequence: CDR1 MNHEY, CDR2 SMNVEV (reference sequence).